This TCR beta chain is from a study of blood T cell repertoires in COVID-19. Across the study: Acute-phase and convalescent COVID-19 samples originated in the United States, Italy and Spain. Sources were T cells, B-cell-depleted T cells, or PBMCs; the material itself was cDNA or gDNA.

Generated by immunoSEQ multiplex PCR, the TCRdb table keeps only in-frame clones and is missing some. Seen here are approximately 160,000 clones, roughly 84% observed once, and the top ten hold more than 7%. This clone appeared once. Sequenced material: peripheral blood. This TCR came from a woman older than 75 with active or convalescent COVID-19.

CDR3 in amino acids: CAPATTGGLNTGELFF. In DNA form, the CDR3 reads TGTGCCCCCGCAACAACGGGGGGGCTCAACACCGGGGAGCTGTTTTTT. The chain carries TRBV7-9 and TRBJ2-2; the match to TRBD2 covers 8 bases. Germline V gene sequence: CDR1 SEHNR, CDR2 FQNEAQ (reference sequence). This CDR3 has 16 residues. J gave up 2 bases and V 11 bases, and 13 bases lay outside the gene matches.